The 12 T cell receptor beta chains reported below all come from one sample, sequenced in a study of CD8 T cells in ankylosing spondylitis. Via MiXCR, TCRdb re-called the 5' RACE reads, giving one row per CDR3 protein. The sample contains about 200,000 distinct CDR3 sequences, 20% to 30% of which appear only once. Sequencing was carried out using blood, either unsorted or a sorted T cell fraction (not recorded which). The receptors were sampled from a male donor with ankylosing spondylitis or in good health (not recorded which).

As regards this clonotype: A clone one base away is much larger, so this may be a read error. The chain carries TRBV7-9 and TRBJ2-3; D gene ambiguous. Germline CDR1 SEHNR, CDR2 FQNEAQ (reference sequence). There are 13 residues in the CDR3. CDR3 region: CTSSLLRSDTQYF. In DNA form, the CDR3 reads TGTACCAGCAGCCTCCTCCGTTCGGATACGCAGTATTTT.

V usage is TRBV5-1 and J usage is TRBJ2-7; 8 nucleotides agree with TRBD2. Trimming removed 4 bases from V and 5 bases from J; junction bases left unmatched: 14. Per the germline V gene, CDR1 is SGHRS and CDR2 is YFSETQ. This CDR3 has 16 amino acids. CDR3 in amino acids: CASSPGGGEREHEQYF. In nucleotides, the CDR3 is TGCGCCAGCAGCCCCGGGGGCGGTGAGCGGGAGCACGAGCAGTACTTC.

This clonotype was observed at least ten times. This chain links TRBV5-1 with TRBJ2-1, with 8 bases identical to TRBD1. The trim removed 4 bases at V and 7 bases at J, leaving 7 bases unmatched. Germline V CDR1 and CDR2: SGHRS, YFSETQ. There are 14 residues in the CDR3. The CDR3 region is CASSTTGDLNEQFF. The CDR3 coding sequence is TGCGCCAGCAGCACGACAGGGGATCTAAATGAGCAGTTCTTC.

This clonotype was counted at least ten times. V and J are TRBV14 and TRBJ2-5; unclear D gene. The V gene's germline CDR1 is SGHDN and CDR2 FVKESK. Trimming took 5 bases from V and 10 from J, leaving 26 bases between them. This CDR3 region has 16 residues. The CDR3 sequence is CASSEGRTAFSVDQYF. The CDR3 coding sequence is TGTGCCAGCAGCGAAGGGCGTACAGCGTTCTCGGTGGACCAGTACTTC.

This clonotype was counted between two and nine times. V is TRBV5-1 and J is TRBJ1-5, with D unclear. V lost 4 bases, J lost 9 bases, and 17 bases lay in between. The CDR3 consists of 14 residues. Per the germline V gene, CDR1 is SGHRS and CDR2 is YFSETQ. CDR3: CASSPGSGFWPQHF. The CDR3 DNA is TGCGCCAGCAGCCCCGGATCAGGCTTCTGGCCCCAGCATTTT.

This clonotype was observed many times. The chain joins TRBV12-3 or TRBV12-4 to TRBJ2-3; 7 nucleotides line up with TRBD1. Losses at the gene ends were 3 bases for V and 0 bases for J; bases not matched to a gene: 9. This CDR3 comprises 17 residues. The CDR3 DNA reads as TGTGCCAGCAGTTTGGGACAGAAGGTTGCTAGCACAGATACGCAGTATTTT. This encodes CASSLGQKVASTDTQYF.

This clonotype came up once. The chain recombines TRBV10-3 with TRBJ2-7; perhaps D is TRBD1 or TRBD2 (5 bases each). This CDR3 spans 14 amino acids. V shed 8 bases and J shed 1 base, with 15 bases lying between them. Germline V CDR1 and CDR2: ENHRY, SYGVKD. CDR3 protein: CAIATGTQSYEQYF. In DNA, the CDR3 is TGTGCCATCGCCACCGGGACCCAATCCTACGAGCAGTACTTC.

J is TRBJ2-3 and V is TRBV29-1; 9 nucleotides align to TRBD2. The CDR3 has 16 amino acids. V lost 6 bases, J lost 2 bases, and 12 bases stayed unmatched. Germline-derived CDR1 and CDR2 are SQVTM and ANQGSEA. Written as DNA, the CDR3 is TGCAGCGTAATTTCCCGACTAGCGGCAAACACAGATACGCAGTATTTT. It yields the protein CSVISRLAANTDTQYF.

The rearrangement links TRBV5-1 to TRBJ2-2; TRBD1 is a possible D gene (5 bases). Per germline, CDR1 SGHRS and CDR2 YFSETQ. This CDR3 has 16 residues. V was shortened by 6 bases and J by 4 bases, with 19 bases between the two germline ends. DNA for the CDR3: TGCGCCAGCACCCTACGGGCCTCTCAGGGCACCGGGGAGCTGTTTTTT. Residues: CASTLRASQGTGELFF.

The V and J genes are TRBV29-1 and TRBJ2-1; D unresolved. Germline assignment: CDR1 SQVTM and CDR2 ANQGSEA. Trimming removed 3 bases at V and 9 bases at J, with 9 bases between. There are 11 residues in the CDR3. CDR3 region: CSVDDKGEQFF. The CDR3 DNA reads TGCAGCGTTGACGACAAAGGTGAGCAGTTCTTC.

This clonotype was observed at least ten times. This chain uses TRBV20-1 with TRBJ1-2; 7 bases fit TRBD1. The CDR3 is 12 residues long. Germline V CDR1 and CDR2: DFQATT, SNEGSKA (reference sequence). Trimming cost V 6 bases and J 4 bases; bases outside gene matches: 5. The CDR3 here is CSATQGTYGYTF. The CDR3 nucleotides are TGCAGTGCGACACAGGGGACCTATGGCTACACCTTC.

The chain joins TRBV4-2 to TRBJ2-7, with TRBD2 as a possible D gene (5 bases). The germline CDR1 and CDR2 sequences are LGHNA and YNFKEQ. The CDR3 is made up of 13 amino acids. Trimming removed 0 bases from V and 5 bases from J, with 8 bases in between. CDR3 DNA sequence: TGTGCCAGCAGCCAAGATACGCGGGACGAGCAGTACTTC. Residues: CASSQDTRDEQYF.